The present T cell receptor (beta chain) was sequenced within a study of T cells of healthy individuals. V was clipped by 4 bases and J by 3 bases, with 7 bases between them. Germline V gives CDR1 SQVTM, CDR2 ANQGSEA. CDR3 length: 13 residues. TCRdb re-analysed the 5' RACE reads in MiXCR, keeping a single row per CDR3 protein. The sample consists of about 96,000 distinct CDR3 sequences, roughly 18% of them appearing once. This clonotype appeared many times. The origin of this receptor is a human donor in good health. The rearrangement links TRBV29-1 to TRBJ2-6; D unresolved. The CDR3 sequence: CSVGFGGANVLTF. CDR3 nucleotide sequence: TGCAGCGTTGGGTTTGGTGGGGCCAACGTCCTGACTTTC.